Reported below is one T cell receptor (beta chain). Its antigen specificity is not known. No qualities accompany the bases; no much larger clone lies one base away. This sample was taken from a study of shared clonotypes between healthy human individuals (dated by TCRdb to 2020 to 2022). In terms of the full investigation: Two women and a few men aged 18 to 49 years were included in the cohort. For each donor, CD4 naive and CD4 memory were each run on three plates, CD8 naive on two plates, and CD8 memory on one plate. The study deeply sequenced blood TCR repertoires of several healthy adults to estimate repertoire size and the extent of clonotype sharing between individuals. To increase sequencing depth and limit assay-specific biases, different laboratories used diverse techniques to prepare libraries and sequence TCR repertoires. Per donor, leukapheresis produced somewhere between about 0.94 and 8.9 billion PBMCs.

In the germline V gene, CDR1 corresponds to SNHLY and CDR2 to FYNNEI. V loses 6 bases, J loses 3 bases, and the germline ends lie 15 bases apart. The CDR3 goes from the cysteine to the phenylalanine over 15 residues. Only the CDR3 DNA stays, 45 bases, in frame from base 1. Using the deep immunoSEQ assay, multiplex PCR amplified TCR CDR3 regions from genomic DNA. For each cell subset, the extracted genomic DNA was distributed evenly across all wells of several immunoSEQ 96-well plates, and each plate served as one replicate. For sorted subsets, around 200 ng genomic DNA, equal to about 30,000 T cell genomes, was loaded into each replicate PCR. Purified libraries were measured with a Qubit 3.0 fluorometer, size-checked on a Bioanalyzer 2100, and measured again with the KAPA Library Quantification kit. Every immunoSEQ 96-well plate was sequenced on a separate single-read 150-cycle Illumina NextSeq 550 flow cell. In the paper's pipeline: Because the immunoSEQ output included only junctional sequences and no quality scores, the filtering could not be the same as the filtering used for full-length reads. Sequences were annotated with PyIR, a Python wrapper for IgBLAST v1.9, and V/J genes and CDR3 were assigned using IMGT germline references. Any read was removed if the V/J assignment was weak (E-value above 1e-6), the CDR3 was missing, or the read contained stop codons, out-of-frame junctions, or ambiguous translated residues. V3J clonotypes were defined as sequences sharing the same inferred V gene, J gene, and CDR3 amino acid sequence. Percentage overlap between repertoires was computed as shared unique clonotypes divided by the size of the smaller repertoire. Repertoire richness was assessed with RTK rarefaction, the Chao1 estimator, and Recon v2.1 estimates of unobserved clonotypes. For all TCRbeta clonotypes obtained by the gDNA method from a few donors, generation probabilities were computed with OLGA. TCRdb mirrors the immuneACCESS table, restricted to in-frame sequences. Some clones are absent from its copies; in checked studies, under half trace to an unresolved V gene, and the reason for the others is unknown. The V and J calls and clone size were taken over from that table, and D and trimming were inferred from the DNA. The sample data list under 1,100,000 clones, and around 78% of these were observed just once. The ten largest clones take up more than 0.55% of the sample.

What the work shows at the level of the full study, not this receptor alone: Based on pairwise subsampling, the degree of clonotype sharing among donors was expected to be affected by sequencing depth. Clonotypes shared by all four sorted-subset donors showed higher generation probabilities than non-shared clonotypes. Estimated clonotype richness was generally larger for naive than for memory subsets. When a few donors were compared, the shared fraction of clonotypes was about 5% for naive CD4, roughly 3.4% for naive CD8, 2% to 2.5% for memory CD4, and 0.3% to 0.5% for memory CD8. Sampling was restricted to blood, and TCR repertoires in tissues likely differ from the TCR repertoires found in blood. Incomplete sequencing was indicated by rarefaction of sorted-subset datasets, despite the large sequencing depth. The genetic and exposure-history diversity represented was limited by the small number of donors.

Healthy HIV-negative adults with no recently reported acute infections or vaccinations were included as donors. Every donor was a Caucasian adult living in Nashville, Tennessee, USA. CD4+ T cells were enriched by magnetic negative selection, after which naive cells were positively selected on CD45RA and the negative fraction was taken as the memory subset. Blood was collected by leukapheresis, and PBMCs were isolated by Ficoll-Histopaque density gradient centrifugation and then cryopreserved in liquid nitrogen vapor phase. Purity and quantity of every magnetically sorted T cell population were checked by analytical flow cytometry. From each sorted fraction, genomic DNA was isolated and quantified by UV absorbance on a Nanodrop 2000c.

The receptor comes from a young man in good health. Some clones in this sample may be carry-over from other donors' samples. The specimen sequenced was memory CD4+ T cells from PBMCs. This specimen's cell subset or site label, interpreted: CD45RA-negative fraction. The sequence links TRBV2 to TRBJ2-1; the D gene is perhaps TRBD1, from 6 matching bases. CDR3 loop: CASSRDTINYNEQFF. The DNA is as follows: TGTGCCAGCAGCCGGGACACCATTAACTACAATGAGCAGTTCTTC.